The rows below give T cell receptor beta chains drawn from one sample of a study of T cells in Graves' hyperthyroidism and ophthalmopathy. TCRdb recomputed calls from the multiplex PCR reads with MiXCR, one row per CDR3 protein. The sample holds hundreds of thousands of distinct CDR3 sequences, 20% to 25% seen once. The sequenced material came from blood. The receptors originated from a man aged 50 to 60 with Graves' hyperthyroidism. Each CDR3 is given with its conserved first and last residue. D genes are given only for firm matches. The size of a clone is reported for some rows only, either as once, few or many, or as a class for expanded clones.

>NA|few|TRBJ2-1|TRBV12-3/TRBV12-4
CASSRGLPNEQFF
TGTGCCAGCAGTCGGGGACTGCCCAATGAGCAGTTCTTC
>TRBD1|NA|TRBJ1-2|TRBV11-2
CASSKSGQAPGYTF
TGTGCCAGCAGCAAATCCGGACAGGCCCCCGGCTACACCTTC
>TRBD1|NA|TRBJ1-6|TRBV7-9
CASSLGGTGVNSPLHF
TGTGCCAGCAGCTTAGGAGGGACAGGGGTAAATTCACCCCTCCACTTT
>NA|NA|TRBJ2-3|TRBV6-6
CASSYRASSTDTQYF
TGTGCCAGCAGTTACCGGGCCTCTAGCACAGATACGCAGTATTTT
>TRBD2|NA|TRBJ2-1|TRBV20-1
CSAELRTSEQFF
TGCAGTGCTGAGTTGAGGACTAGTGAGCAGTTCTTC
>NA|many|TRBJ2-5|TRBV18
CASSPVGGQETQYF
TGTGCCAGCTCACCCGTTGGCGGTCAAGAGACCCAGTACTTC
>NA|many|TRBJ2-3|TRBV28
CASSQVQDTQYF
TGTGCCAGCAGTCAGGTGCAAGATACGCAGTATTTT
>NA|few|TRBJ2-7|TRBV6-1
CASSPPGRVSSYEQYF
TGTGCCAGCAGTCCCCCAGGCAGGGTTAGCTCCTACGAGCAGTACTTC
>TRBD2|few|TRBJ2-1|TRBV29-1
CSVLSAGALSYNEQFF
TGCAGCGTTTTATCAGCGGGAGCCTTGTCCTACAATGAGCAGTTCTTC
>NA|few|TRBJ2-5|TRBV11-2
CASSLEAAGPETQYF
TGTGCCAGCAGCTTAGAAGCGGCGGGGCCAGAGACCCAGTACTTC
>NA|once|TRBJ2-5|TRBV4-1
CASSRSLRDGETQYF
TGCGCCAGCAGCCGCTCGTTGCGGGACGGGGAGACCCAGTACTTC
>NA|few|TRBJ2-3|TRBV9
CASSVAGLAPDTQYF
TGTGCCAGCAGCGTAGCTGGCCTAGCGCCAGATACGCAGTATTTT
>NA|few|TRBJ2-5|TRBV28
CASSPPGMGEETQYF
TGTGCCAGCAGTCCCCCAGGGATGGGTGAAGAGACCCAGTACTTC
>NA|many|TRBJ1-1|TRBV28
CASSYAYEAFF
TGTGCCAGCAGCTATGCTTACGAAGCTTTCTTT
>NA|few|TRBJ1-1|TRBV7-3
CASSLLGEDTEAFF
TGTGCCAGCAGCTTATTGGGGGAGGACACTGAAGCTTTCTTT
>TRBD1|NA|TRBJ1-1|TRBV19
CASSIDRDSRAFF
TGTGCCAGTAGTATCGATAGGGACAGTCGAGCTTTCTTT